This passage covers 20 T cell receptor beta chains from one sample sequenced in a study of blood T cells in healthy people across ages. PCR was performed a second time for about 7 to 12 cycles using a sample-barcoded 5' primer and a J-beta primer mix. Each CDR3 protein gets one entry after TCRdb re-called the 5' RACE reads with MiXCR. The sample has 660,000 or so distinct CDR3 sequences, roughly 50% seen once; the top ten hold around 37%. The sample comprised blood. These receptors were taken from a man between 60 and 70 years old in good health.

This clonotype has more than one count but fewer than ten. The CDR3 region is CASSPHEGRSSGANVLTF. DNA for the CDR3: TGCGCCAGCAGCCCCCACGAGGGACGGAGCTCTGGGGCCAACGTCCTGACTTTC. The chain recombines TRBV5-1 with TRBJ2-6; D could derive from TRBD1 or TRBD2 (5 bases each). The CDR3 loop spans 18 amino acids. V dropped 4 bases and J dropped 0 bases, with 17 bases sitting between them. In germline, CDR1 is SGHRS, CDR2 YFSETQ.

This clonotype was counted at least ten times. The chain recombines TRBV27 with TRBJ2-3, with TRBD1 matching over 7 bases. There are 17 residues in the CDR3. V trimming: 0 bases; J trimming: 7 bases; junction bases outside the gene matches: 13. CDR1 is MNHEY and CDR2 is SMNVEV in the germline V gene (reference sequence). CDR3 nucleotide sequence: TGTGCCAGCAGTTTATCCTACAGGGGACCCTCCCCTCATACGCAGTATTTT. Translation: CASSLSYRGPSPHTQYF.

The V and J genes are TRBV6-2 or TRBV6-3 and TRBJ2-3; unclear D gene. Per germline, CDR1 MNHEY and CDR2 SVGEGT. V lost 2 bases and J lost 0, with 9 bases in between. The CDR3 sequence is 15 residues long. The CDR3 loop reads CASSYPRSSTDTQYF. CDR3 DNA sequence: TGTGCCAGCAGTTACCCGCGGTCGAGCACAGATACGCAGTATTTT.

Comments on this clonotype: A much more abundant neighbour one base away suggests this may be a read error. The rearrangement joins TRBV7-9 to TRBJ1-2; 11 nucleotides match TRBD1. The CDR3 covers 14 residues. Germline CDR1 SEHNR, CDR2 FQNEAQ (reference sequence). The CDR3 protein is CTSSPGQGGDGYTF. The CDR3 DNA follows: TGTACCAGCAGCCCGGGACAGGGGGGAGATGGCTACACCTTC.

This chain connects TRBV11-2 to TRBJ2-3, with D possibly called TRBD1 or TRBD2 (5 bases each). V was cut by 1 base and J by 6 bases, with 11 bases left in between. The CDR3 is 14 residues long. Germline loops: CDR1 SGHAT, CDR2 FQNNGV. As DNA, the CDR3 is TGTGCCAGCAGCTTAGGGGGTTGGGGGGATACGCAGTATTTT. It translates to CASSLGGWGDTQYF.

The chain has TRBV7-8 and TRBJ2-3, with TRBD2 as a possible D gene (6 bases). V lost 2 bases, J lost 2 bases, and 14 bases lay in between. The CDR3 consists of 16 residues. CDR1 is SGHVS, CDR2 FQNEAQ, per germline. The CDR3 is CASSLFLGRDTDTQYF. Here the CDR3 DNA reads TGTGCCAGCAGCTTATTCTTGGGGCGGGACACAGATACGCAGTATTTT. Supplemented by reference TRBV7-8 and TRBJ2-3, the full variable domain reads GAGVSQSPRYKVAKRGQDVALRCDPISGHVSLFWYQQALGQGPEFLTYFQNEAQLDKSGLPSDRFFAERPEGSVSTLKIQRTQQEDSAVYLCASSLFLGRDTDTQYFGPGTRLTVL.

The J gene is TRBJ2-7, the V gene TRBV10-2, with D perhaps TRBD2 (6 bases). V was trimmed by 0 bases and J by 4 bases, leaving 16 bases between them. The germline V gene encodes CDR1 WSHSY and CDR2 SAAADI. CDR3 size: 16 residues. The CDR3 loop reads CASSESRGSRRYEQYF. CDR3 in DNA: TGCGCCAGCAGTGAGTCTCGGGGGAGTAGAAGGTACGAGCAGTACTTC.

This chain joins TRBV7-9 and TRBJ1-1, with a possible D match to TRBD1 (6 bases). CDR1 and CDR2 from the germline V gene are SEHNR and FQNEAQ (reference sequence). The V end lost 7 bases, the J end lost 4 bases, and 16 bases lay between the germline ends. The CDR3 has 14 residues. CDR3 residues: CASIPRGGGTEAFF. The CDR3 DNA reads TGTGCCAGCATCCCTCGTGGAGGGGGCACTGAAGCTTTCTTT.

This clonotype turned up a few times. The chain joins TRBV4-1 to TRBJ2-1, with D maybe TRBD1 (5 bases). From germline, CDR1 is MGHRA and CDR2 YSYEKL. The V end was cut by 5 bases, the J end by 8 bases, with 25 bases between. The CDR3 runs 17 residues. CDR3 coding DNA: TGCGCCAGCAGCAAAGTTACAGGTTCATGGACAATGGATGAGCAGTTCTTC. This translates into CASSKVTGSWTMDEQFF.

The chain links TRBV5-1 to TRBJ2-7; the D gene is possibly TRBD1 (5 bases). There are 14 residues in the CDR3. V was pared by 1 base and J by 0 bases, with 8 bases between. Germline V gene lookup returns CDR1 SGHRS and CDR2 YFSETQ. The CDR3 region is CASSLRQRSYEQYF. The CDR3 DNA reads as TGCGCCAGCAGCTTGAGACAGCGCTCCTACGAGCAGTACTTC. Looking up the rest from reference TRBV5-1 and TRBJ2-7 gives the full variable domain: KAGVTQTPRYLIKTRGQQVTLSCSPISGHRSVSWYQQTPGQGLQFLFEYFSETQRNKGNFPGRFSGRQFSNSRSEMNVSTLELGDSALYLCASSLRQRSYEQYFGPGTRLTVT.

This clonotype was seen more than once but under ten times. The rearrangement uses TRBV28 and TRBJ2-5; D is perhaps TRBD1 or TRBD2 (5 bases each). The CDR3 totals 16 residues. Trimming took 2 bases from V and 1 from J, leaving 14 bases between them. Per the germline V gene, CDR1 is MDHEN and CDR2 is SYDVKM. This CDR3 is CASSLMGRGAQETQYF. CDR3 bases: TGTGCCAGCAGTTTAATGGGTAGAGGGGCCCAAGAGACCCAGTACTTC.

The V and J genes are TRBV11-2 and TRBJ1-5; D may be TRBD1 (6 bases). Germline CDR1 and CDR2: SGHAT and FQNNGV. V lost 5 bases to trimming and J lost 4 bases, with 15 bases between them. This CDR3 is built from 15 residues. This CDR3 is CASSIGPGDNQPQHF. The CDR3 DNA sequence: TGTGCCAGCAGCATCGGTCCAGGGGATAATCAGCCCCAGCATTTT. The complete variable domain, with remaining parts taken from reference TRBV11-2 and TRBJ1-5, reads EAGVAQSPRYKIIEKRQSVAFWCNPISGHATLYWYQQILGQGPKLLIQFQNNGVVDDSQLPKDRFSAERLKGVDSTLKIQPAKLEDSAVYLCASSIGPGDNQPQHFGDGTRLSIL.

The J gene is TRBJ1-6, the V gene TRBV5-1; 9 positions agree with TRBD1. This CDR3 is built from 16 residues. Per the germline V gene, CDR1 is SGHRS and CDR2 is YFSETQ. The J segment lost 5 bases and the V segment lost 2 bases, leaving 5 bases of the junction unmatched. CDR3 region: CASSFGTGRDNSPLHF. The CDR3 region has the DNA TGCGCCAGCAGCTTCGGGACAGGGCGGGATAATTCACCCCTCCACTTT.

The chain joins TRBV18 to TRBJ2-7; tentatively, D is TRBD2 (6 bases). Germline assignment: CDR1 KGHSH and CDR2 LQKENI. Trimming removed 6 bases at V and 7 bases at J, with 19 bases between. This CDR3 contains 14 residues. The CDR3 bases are TGTGCCAGCTCGCCTACCGGCGGGGAGCGTGAGCAGTACTTC. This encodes CASSPTGGEREQYF.

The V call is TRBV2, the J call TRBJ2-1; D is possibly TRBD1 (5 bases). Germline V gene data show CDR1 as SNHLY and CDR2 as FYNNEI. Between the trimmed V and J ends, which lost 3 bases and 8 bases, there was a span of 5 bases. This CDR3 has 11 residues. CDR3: CASSDRDEQFF. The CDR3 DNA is TGTGCCAGCAGTGACAGGGATGAGCAGTTCTTC.

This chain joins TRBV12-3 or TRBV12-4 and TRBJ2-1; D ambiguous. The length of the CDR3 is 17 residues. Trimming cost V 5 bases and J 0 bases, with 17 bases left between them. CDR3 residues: CASSPVGPLSSYNEQFF. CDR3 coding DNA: TGTGCCAGCAGTCCGGTCGGTCCCCTAAGCTCCTACAATGAGCAGTTCTTC.

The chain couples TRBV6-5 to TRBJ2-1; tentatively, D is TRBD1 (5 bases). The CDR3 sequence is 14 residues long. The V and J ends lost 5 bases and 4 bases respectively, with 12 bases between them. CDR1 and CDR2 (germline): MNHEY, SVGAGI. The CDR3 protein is CASSRVRQYNEQFF. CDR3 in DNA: TGTGCCAGCAGTCGGGTACGACAGTACAATGAGCAGTTCTTC.

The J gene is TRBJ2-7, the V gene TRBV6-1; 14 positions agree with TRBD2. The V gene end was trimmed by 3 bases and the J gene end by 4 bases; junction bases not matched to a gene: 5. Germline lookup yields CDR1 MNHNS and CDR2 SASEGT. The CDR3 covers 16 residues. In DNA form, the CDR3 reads TGTGCCAGCAGTGATTCGGGACTAGCGGGGGAGTACGAGCAGTACTTC. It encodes CASSDSGLAGEYEQYF.

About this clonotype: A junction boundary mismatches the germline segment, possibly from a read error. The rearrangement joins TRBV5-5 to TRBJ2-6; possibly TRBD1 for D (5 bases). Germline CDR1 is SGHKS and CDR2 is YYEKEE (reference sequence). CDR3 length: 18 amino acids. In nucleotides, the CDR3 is TGTGCCAGCAGCTTGGGCGGTCCCTCTACTTCTGGGGCCAGCGTCCTGACTTTC. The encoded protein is CASSLGGPSTSGASVLTF.

CDR3 protein: CASSRTGTNERYF. The CDR3 bases are TGTGCCAGCTCACGGACAGGAACAAATGAGCGGTACTTC. The gene calls are TRBV18 and TRBJ2-5; 7 bases agree with TRBD1. Germline assignment: CDR1 KGHSH and CDR2 LQKENI. The CDR3 is made up of 13 amino acids. The V gene end was trimmed by 4 bases and the J gene end by 13 bases; junction bases not matched to a gene: 12.